These 20 T cell receptor beta chains originate from one sample sequenced in a study of T-cell memory formation after mild COVID-19. TCRdb used MiXCR to reprocess the 5' RACE reads, holding one entry per CDR3 protein. The sample records more than 25,000 distinct CDR3 sequences, roughly 7.4% being singletons. The sequenced material came from PBMCs or a T cell subset sorted from them (not recorded which). Receptor source: an adult woman who had mild COVID-19 (a few samples of this study predate the infection). Cell type and time point are not known.

This clonotype qualifies as medium-sized. The chain has TRBV10-3 and TRBJ2-3, with no clear D. Germline CDR1 is ENHRY and CDR2 is SYGVKD. The CDR3 consists of 14 residues. Trimming removed 2 bases from V and 14 bases from J, with 20 bases in between. CDR3 coding DNA: TGTGCCATCAGTGAGGACGGCGCGCCAGGTCTCCGGTATTTT. Protein product: CAISEDGAPGLRYF.

This clonotype came up many times. CDR3 residues: CSARSAGNTEAFF. The DNA of the CDR3 is TGCAGTGCTAGATCCGCAGGGAACACTGAAGCTTTCTTT. This rearrangement joins TRBV20-1 to TRBJ1-1; D is ambiguous. The CDR3 covers 13 residues. V lost 2 bases and J lost 1, with 8 bases in between. From germline, CDR1 is DFQATT and CDR2 SNEGSKA (reference sequence).

This clonotype was detected many times. CDR3 DNA: TGTGCCAGCAGACCTCTAGCGGGTCTCCCAGCAGATACGCAGTATTTT. As protein: CASRPLAGLPADTQYF. V and J are TRBV6-2 or TRBV6-3 and TRBJ2-3; 8 bases line up with TRBD2. The CDR3 runs to 16 residues. Unmatched junction bases numbered 12, after V lost 6 bases and J lost 4 bases. Germline lookup yields CDR1 MNHEY and CDR2 SVGEGT.

This clonotype has a count of ten or more. The V and J genes are TRBV6-2 or TRBV6-3 and TRBJ2-7, with TRBD1 matching 7 bases. J gave up 4 bases and V 7 bases, and 7 bases lay outside the gene matches. The V gene's germline CDR1 is MNHEY and CDR2 SVGEGT. The CDR3 contains 13 residues. CDR3 protein: CASTSDRRYEQYF. CDR3 sequence (DNA): TGTGCCAGCACGTCGGACAGGCGGTACGAGCAGTACTTC.

This clonotype came up many times. V is TRBV10-3 and J is TRBJ2-1, with TRBD1 matching over 7 bases. The germline V gene has CDR1 ENHRY and CDR2 SYGVKD. Germline trimming cut 11 bases from V and 4 bases from J; bases unmatched to any gene: 8. The CDR3 runs 13 residues. The CDR3 is CASQGEGYNEQFF. The CDR3, as DNA: TGTGCCTCCCAGGGGGAAGGATACAATGAGCAGTTCTTC.

This clonotype was recorded many times. The genes are TRBV12-3 or TRBV12-4 and TRBJ1-2; D perhaps matches TRBD1 (6 bases). V shed 7 bases and J shed 7 bases, with 16 bases lying between them. This CDR3 contains 13 residues. This chain's CDR3 is CASTLQGFTGYTF. The DNA of the CDR3 is TGTGCCAGCACACTACAGGGCTTCACTGGCTACACCTTC.

Ten or more counts support this clonotype. The rearrangement uses TRBV5-1 and TRBJ2-1; TRBD2 aligns across 11 bases. The V segment lost 8 bases and the J segment 0 bases; nucleotides outside the gene matches: 4. The CDR3 is made up of 15 amino acids. Germline CDR1 reads SGHRS; CDR2 reads YFSETQ. CDR3 coding DNA: TGCGCCAGTTATAGCGGGGGGGACTCCTACAATGAGCAGTTCTTC. This translates into CASYSGGDSYNEQFF.

This clonotype has a count of ten or more. The chain combines TRBV6-6 with TRBJ1-5, with 8 bases aligning to TRBD1. With V trimmed by 1 base and J by 4 bases, 3 bases remained unmatched. Germline V gives CDR1 MNHNY, CDR2 SVGAGI (reference sequence). This CDR3 has 15 amino acids. DNA for the CDR3: TGTGCCAGCAGTTACTGGGACAGGAGTAATCAGCCCCAGCATTTT. This sequence encodes CASSYWDRSNQPQHF.

This clonotype is medium-sized (0.01 to 0.1%) by share. V usage is TRBV6-5 and J usage is TRBJ1-1, with D maybe TRBD1 (6 bases). The CDR3 length is 13 residues. V shed 4 bases and J shed 8 bases, with 14 bases lying between them. Germline values: CDR1 MNHEY, CDR2 SVGAGI. The CDR3 spells CASSSTGPGEAFF. The CDR3 DNA follows: TGTGCCAGCAGTTCAACAGGGCCCGGGGAAGCTTTCTTT.

For the CDR3, the DNA is TGCGCCAGCAGCCAAGCCCCCTCGGCGTCCCTATATGGCTACACCTTC. It specifies CASSQAPSASLYGYTF. V is TRBV4-1 and J is TRBJ1-2; the D is unclear. From germline, CDR1 is MGHRA and CDR2 YSYEKL. V dropped 1 base and J dropped 5 bases, with 17 bases sitting between them. The CDR3 length is 16 residues.

This clonotype was recorded a few times. The chain employs TRBV30 and TRBJ2-3, with D tentatively TRBD2 (6 bases). V lost 0 bases to trimming and J lost 3 bases, with 19 bases between them. The CDR3 loop spans 17 amino acids. Germline-derived CDR1 and CDR2 are GTSNPN and SVGIG (reference sequence). The CDR3 sequence: CAWSVLGGRAGTDTQYF. DNA of the CDR3: TGTGCCTGGAGTGTACTCGGTGGCAGGGCGGGAACAGATACGCAGTATTTT.

Many counts were recorded for this clonotype. The CDR3 here is CASSFASGRASTDTQYF. The DNA for the CDR3 is TGTGCCAGCAGCTTCGCTAGCGGGAGGGCGAGCACAGATACGCAGTATTTT. This chain uses TRBV5-6 with TRBJ2-3; 12 bases match TRBD2. V gave up 2 bases and J gave up 0 bases; unmatched junction bases: 4. Germline-derived CDR1 and CDR2 are SGHDT and YYEEEE. The CDR3 has 17 residues.

This clonotype was counted many times. This chain uses TRBV11-1 with TRBJ2-7, with D unresolved. The germline V gene has CDR1 SGHAT and CDR2 FQDESV (reference sequence). CDR3 length equals 13 residues. V was shortened by 3 bases and J by 6 bases, with 12 bases between the two germline ends. In DNA, the CDR3 is TGTGCCAGCAGCTTGAATAGCCCGGGCGAGCAGTACTTC. Its translation is CASSLNSPGEQYF.

This clonotype was recorded at least ten times. The chain uses TRBV7-8 and TRBJ2-1; 7 nucleotides align to TRBD2. V lost 7 bases, J lost 4 bases, and 13 bases stayed unmatched. The CDR3 runs to 16 residues. Germline V gives CDR1 SGHVS, CDR2 FQNEAQ. Here the CDR3 reads CASTGPGTKLYNEQFF. CDR3 in DNA: TGTGCCAGCACCGGGCCCGGGACTAAGTTATACAATGAGCAGTTCTTC.

This clonotype was recorded many times. This rearrangement joins TRBV30 to TRBJ2-7; D might be TRBD1 or TRBD2, each matching 5 bases. V was pared by 8 bases and J by 0 bases, with 14 bases between. Germline CDR1 reads GTSNPN; CDR2 reads SVGIG (reference sequence). CDR3 size: 13 residues. Here the CDR3 reads CALGDSFSYEQYF. For the CDR3, the DNA is TGTGCCCTGGGAGACAGCTTCTCCTACGAGCAGTACTTC.

This chain links TRBV15 with TRBJ2-1; tentatively, D is TRBD2 (6 bases). The CDR3 totals 16 residues. The germline V and J ends were trimmed by 3 bases and 2 bases, with 14 bases remaining between them. Germline loops: CDR1 LNHNV, CDR2 YYDKDF (reference sequence). The CDR3 loop reads CATSRDRGGTYNEQFF. As DNA, the CDR3 is TGTGCCACCAGCAGGGACCGGGGAGGAACCTACAATGAGCAGTTCTTC. The full variable domain, in which reference TRBV15 and TRBJ2-1 provide the parts outside the CDR3, is DAMVIQNPRYQVTQFGKPVTLSCSQTLNHNVMYWYQQKSSQAPKLLFHYYDKDFNNEADTPDNFQSRRPNTSFCFLDIRSPGLGDTAMYLCATSRDRGGTYNEQFFGPGTRLTVL.

This clonotype occurred many times. CDR3 protein: CASNPLPDVSTEAFF. Written as DNA, the CDR3 is TGTGCCAGCAACCCCCTCCCGGACGTGTCCACTGAAGCTTTCTTT. The chain carries TRBV9 and TRBJ1-1; D unresolved. The V end was cut by 6 bases, the J end by 4 bases, with 19 bases between. This CDR3 comprises 15 residues. Germline CDR1 SGDLS, CDR2 YYNGEE.

In its sample, this clonotype was seen many times. This chain links TRBV20-1 with TRBJ1-4; possible D gene TRBD1, 5 bases. The CDR3 loop spans 17 amino acids. V lost 2 bases to trimming and J lost 0 bases, with 16 bases between them. CDR1 is DFQATT, CDR2 SNEGSKA, per germline (reference sequence). The CDR3 sequence is CSARWPGGLATNEKLFF. CDR3 bases: TGCAGTGCTAGATGGCCCGGGGGTCTGGCAACTAATGAAAAACTGTTTTTT.

This clonotype was recorded at least ten times. The CDR3 here is CASSLGGTSNEQFF. As DNA, the CDR3 is TGTGCCAGCAGTTTAGGGGGGACTAGCAATGAGCAGTTCTTC. The chain carries TRBV12-3 or TRBV12-4 and TRBJ2-1; 8 positions match TRBD2. V trimming: 1 base; J trimming: 6 bases; junction bases outside the gene matches: 2. The CDR3 has 14 residues.

Ten or more counts support this clonotype. This chain connects TRBV19 to TRBJ1-1; the match to TRBD1 covers 8 bases. The junction had 4 bases not matched to a gene; V was cut back by 2 bases and J by 8 bases. Germline assignment: CDR1 LNHDA and CDR2 SQIVND (reference sequence). CDR3 size: 13 residues. CDR3 in DNA: TGTGCCAGTAGTATACAGGGGGCCTTCGAAGCTTTCTTT. This sequence encodes CASSIQGAFEAFF.